This TCR beta chain derives from a study of cytomegalovirus exposure and HLA in healthy donors. Study results and limitations: Immune exposure was documented only through CMV serostatus. What a later analysis showed was that several of the most significant clusters appeared linked to common viral pathogens. TCR beta V segments were, for the most part, productive about 87% or about 30% of the time in an earlier analysis. Some segments of the V type, notably TRBV6-2 and TRBV6-3, were excluded as indistinguishable.

About this clone: Antigen specificity is unknown.

The V gene end was trimmed by 5 bases and the J gene end by 6 bases; junction bases not matched to a gene: 5. Germline CDR1 reads PRHDT; CDR2 reads FYEKMQ (reference sequence). The CDR3 loop spans 14 amino acids. Primers included in the PCR were 60 Vbeta and 13 Jbeta primers. TCRdb keeps only in-frame clones here, not all; method: immunoSEQ multiplex PCR. This repertoire shows 95,000 to 150,000 clones, more than 70% found once; its top ten account for 0.24%. The sample consisted of PBMCs. The chain has TRBV13 and TRBJ2-1; TRBD1 matches 9 bases. The TCR was taken from a man in his fifties or sixties in good health and CMV-seronegative. Here the CDR3 DNA reads TGTGCCAGCAGCGTGGGACAGGGTCGCAATGAGCAGTTCTTC. Its protein is CASSVGQGRNEQFF.